This T cell receptor (beta chain) was documented in a study of blood T cell repertoires in COVID-19. Study-level background: Sources were T cells, B-cell-depleted T cells, or PBMCs; the material itself was cDNA or gDNA.

The data were produced by immunoSEQ multiplex PCR, yet TCRdb's version contains in-frame clones alone and is incomplete. The sample shows roughly 80,000 clones, around 79% of them seen only once. The sequencing sample was made of peripheral blood. The receptor was isolated from a human donor in a cohort sampled during active COVID-19.

The CDR3 is CASSFGTGTDTQYF. The CDR3 bases are TGTGCCAGCAGCTTCGGGACAGGGACAGATACGCAGTATTTT. The genes are TRBV11-2 and TRBJ2-3, with 9 bases identical to TRBD1. CDR1 is SGHAT and CDR2 is FQNNGV in the germline V gene. V lost 3 bases and J lost 3; bases outside the gene matches: 1. The CDR3 contains 14 residues.